This TCR delta chain was sequenced during a study of Vδ1+ human thymocytes. Findings and limits, study-wide: Thymic TRG and TRD repertoires appeared highly polyclonal. Bulk repertoire data may be misinterpreted because of unexpected Vdelta2 sequences.

V was pared by 2 bases and J by 0 bases, with 19 bases between. This CDR3 spans 18 amino acids. Germline V gene sequence: CDR1 TSWWSYY, CDR2 QGS. The template was reverse-transcribed extracted RNA. CDR3 amplicons came from multiplex PCR with pooled V-gene forward and constant-region reverse primers. TCRdb re-processed the multiplex PCR reads via CATT. The sample carries about 25,000 delta-chain clones, nearly 7.5% recorded once. This clone was counted a few times. Its matching antigen is unknown. Purity of the sorted Vdelta1+ thymocytes ranged from about 97% to 99.6%. Sequencing input: Vdelta1+ gamma-delta thymocytes from the thymus. As to subset: FACS-sorted CD3+ TCRalphabeta- TCRVdelta1+ TCRVdelta2- thymocytes. This receptor was taken from a girl less than two years old who had congenital heart surgery. V is TRDV1 and J is TRDJ1; D may be TRDD3 (6 bases). The CDR3: CALGEIIDDTTNTDKLIF. The CDR3 DNA follows: TGTGCTCTTGGGGAAATTATTGACGATACGACGAACACCGATAAACTCATCTTT.